The 5 T cell receptor beta chains presented below share a single source sample, sequenced in a study of blood T cell repertoires in COVID-19. TCRdb's table, derived via immunoSEQ multiplex PCR, lists solely in-frame clones and lacks some. Seen here are roughly 20,000 clones, 89% observed once, and the top ten hold around 25%. The specimen sequenced was peripheral blood. Receptor source: a human donor with active COVID-19. The donor label of this sample is uncertain.

This chain links TRBV5-5 with TRBJ2-5; 9 bases are a match to TRBD1. This CDR3 spans 17 amino acids. Germline V lookup: CDR1 SGHKS, CDR2 YYEKEE (reference sequence). V shed 0 bases, J shed 5 bases, and the junction held 11 bases outside the gene matches. As DNA, the CDR3 is TGTGCCAGCAGCTTGGGCACAGGGGGCTGGATGGCGGAGACCCAGTACTTC. It yields the protein CASSLGTGGWMAETQYF. Combining the CDR3 with reference TRBV5-5 and TRBJ2-5 gives the whole variable domain DAGVTQSPTHLIKTRGQQVTLRCSPISGHKSVSWYQQVLGQGPQFIFQYYEKEERGRGNFPDRFSARQFPNYSSELNVNALLLGDSALYLCASSLGTGGWMAETQYFGPGTRLLVL.

This chain's CDR3 is CALRTDTDTQYF. The CDR3 DNA is TGTGCCCTACGGACAGACACAGATACGCAGTATTTT. V usage is TRBV6-5 and J usage is TRBJ2-3, with D perhaps TRBD1 (6 bases). Trimming shortened V by 11 bases and J by 2 bases, and 11 bases separated the two germline ends. The CDR3 spans 12 residues. Germline V gene data show CDR1 as MNHEY and CDR2 as SVGAGI.

This rearrangement joins TRBV6-5 to TRBJ2-3; D is perhaps TRBD1 (5 bases). Germline V gives CDR1 MNHEY, CDR2 SVGAGI. CDR3 length: 14 residues. Between the trimmed V and J ends, which lost 0 bases and 2 bases, there was a span of 6 bases. This CDR3 is CASSYSDTTDTQYF. The CDR3 DNA reads TGTGCCAGCAGTTACTCGGACACCACAGATACGCAGTATTTT.

This clone has only one observation. The genes are TRBV24-1 and TRBJ2-1; TRBD2 might be the D (7 bases). Germline assignment: CDR1 KGHDR and CDR2 SFDVKD. V lost 4 bases, J lost 7 bases, and 13 bases lay in between. This CDR3 is 14 amino acids long. In DNA form, the CDR3 reads TGTGCCACCAGTGACGATAGGGGGGGGAATGAGCAGTTCTTC. It translates to CATSDDRGGNEQFF.

V usage is TRBV4-1 and J usage is TRBJ2-5; 9 positions match TRBD1. The germline V gene has CDR1 MGHRA and CDR2 YSYEKL. This CDR3 has 20 amino acids. V was pared by 3 bases and J by 7 bases, with 24 bases of the junction left unmatched. For the CDR3, the DNA is TGCGCCAGCAGCCAGGGGGAAGGAACAGGGGGCCTTGGGATTGCTGGGACCCAGTACTTC. The encoded protein is CASSQGEGTGGLGIAGTQYF.